This entry lists 12 T cell receptor beta chains sequenced from one sample in a study of T cell clonality in common variable immunodeficiency. Method: immunoSEQ multiplex PCR; TCRdb's copy keeps in-frame clones and lacks some. In total the sample includes roughly 52,000 clones, none of them seen once. The sample comprised peripheral blood mononuclear cells. The receptors were sampled from a person between 18 and 75 years old in good health.

There are many counts of this clone. The read terminates 3 residues ahead of where the CDR3 ends, so the germline J gene completes it. The chain uses TRBV4-1 and TRBJ2-5, with TRBD2 identical over 14 bases. The CDR3 consists of 16 residues. V was clipped by 2 bases and J by 5 bases; unmatched bases: 4. Looked up from germline, CDR1 is MGHRA and CDR2 is YSYEKL. The CDR3 region is CASSQLGLAGVETQYF. CDR3 bases read: TGCGCCAGCAGCCAATTGGGACTAGCGGGAGTGGAGACC.

Ten or more counts support this clone. Coverage ceases 3 residues before the CDR3 finishes, and the germline J gene fills in the end. The chain links TRBV7-3 to TRBJ2-3; 10 bases line up with TRBD2. Germline V CDR1 and CDR2: SGHTA, FQGTGA. This CDR3 has 16 amino acids. V lost 5 bases and J lost 8; bases outside the gene matches: 13. The CDR3 is CASSPSTSGVDSTQYF. CDR3 DNA, as far as it was read: TGTGCCAGCAGCCCCTCTACTAGCGGGGTAGACAGTACG.

In its sample, this clone was seen many times. The sequenced fragment ends 3 residues before the CDR3 boundary, so the rest is inferred from the germline J gene. The genes are TRBV2 and TRBJ2-7, with TRBD2 matching over 7 bases. CDR3 size: 11 residues. Looked up from germline, CDR1 is SNHLY and CDR2 is FYNNEI. The V and J ends lost 5 bases and 6 bases, in that order; junction bases with no gene match: 1. CDR3 bases read: TGTGCCAGCAGTCCTAGCGGCGAG. Its protein is CASSPSGE. From start to end, the CDR3 is CASSPSGEQYF. The full variable domain, completed using reference TRBV2 and TRBJ2-7, is EPEVTQTPSHQVTQMGQEVILRCVPISNHLYFYWYRQILGQKVEFLVSFYNNEISEKSEIFDDQFSVERPDGSNFTLKIRSTKLEDSAMYFCASSPSGEQYFGPGTRLTVT.

This clone was counted many times. The CDR3 extends 3 residues past the end of the read, so its final part is completed from the germline J gene. The chain couples TRBV5-5 to TRBJ2-5; no definite D call. The CDR3 totals 15 residues. The germline V and J ends were trimmed by 4 bases and 0 bases, with 13 bases remaining between them. Germline loops: CDR1 SGHKS, CDR2 YYEKEE (reference sequence). CDR3 DNA, as far as it was read: TGTGCCAGCAGCCGTAGTACCACGAACCAAGAGACC. Residues: CASSRSTTNQET. The entire CDR3 is CASSRSTTNQETQYF.

This clone has ten or more counts. The read ends 3 residues early relative to the CDR3; the germline J gene fills the gap. This rearrangement joins TRBV28 to TRBJ2-5; TRBD2 matches 9 bases. This CDR3 is built from 15 residues. CDR1 and CDR2 (germline): MDHEN, SYDVKM. V was pared by 2 bases and J by 1 base, with 2 bases of the junction left unmatched. CDR3 bases read: TGTGCCAGCAGTTTACCAGCGGGGGGCCAAGAGACC. It yields the protein CASSLPAGGQET. The CDR3 in full is CASSLPAGGQETQYF.

In this sample, this clone turned up many times. The read ends 3 residues before the CDR3 terminus; that terminus is restored from the germline J gene. The chain employs TRBV7-3 and TRBJ1-1; D is perhaps TRBD1 (6 bases). Trimming took 5 bases from V and 3 from J, leaving 13 bases between them. The CDR3 contains 14 residues. Germline V gene data show CDR1 as SGHTA and CDR2 as FQGTGA. Here the CDR3 reads CASSPSGTYTEAFF. The sequenced CDR3 bases are TGTGCCAGCAGCCCATCCGGGACATACACTGAA.

This clone was detected ten times or more. The read finishes 3 residues shy of the CDR3 end, and the germline J gene is used to complete it. The rearrangement uses TRBV5-1 and TRBJ2-2; D is possibly TRBD1 (6 bases). CDR1 and CDR2 from the germline V gene are SGHRS and YFSETQ. The CDR3 consists of 14 residues. Trimming pared 5 bases from V and 1 base from J, leaving 9 bases between. The covered CDR3 bases are TGCGCCAGCAGTCAAGGGGGGAACACCGGGGAG. This codes for CASSQGGNTGE. The full CDR3 reads CASSQGGNTGELFF.

Many counts were recorded for this clone. The read halts 3 residues ahead of the CDR3 end, with the missing end drawn from the germline J gene. The genes are TRBV4-2 and TRBJ2-1; TRBD2 agrees at 7 bases. The CDR3 extends over 16 amino acids. With 1 base clipped from V and 7 bases from J, the junction kept 10 bases outside the gene matches. Germline CDR1 LGHNA, CDR2 YNFKEQ. The CDR3 DNA, read in part, is TGTGCCAGCAGCCAAGCAGGCGGGAGCAACCCAAATGAG. The encoded protein is CASSQAGGSNPNE. The full CDR3 protein reads CASSQAGGSNPNEQFF.

Ten or more counts support this clone. The read ends 3 residues before the CDR3 terminus; that terminus is restored from the germline J gene. The chain carries TRBV12-3 or TRBV12-4 and TRBJ2-1, with a weak D call TRBD1 (6 bases). The CDR3 is 14 amino acids. Between the trimmed V and J ends, which lost 6 bases and 4 bases, there was a span of 13 bases. CDR3 DNA, as far as it was read: TGTGCCAGCAGGACTCCAGGGGCTTACAATGAG. Amino acids: CASRTPGAYNE. In full, the CDR3 reads CASRTPGAYNEQFF.

At least ten counts were recorded for this clone. The read is 3 residues too short to cover the CDR3 end, so that end is filled in from the germline J gene. This chain links TRBV19 with TRBJ2-5, with 8 bases lining up with TRBD2. J was trimmed by 5 bases and V by 5 bases; bases with no gene match: 10. Germline assignment: CDR1 LNHDA and CDR2 SQIVND (reference sequence). This CDR3 is built from 15 residues. The covered CDR3 bases are TGTGCCAGTAGTGGGGGCGGGAGGAGGTTGGAGACC. It encodes CASSGGGRRLET. The whole CDR3 protein reads CASSGGGRRLETQYF.

This clone was seen at least ten times. The read terminates 3 residues before the CDR3 end, so the remaining end is supplied by the germline J gene. The genes are TRBV10-3 and TRBJ2-1; D is uncertain. The CDR3 is made up of 14 amino acids. Germline V gene data show CDR1 as ENHRY and CDR2 as SYGVKD. Trimming stripped 7 bases from V and 0 bases from J, with 10 bases between. The covered CDR3 bases are TGTGCCATCACCACAGAGAGCTCCTACAATGAG. It yields the protein CAITTESSYNE. Given in full, the CDR3 is CAITTESSYNEQFF.

In the case of this clone: The read finishes 3 residues shy of the CDR3 end, and the germline J gene is used to complete it. The chain has TRBV6-2 or TRBV6-3 and TRBJ1-2; a possible D gene is TRBD1 (6 bases). The CDR3 spans 13 residues. CDR1 and CDR2 from the germline V gene are MNHEY and SVGEGT. The CDR3 here is CASSSTGAKGYTF. CDR3 bases read: TGTGCCAGCAGTTCGACAGGAGCCAAGGGC.